Sequencing of this TCR beta chain was carried out in a study of shared clonotypes between healthy human individuals. Looking at the study overall: A donor's plate count was three for CD4 naive and three for CD4 memory; CD8 naive had two and CD8 memory one.

Sequencing was performed with immunoSEQ multiplex PCR; in TCRdb, only in-frame clones are kept and a portion is missing. The sample includes roughly 2,000,000 clones, approximately 94% of them seen just once. This CDR3 has 16 residues. Trimming pared 3 bases from V and 1 base from J, leaving 16 bases between. The germline V gene encodes CDR1 SGDLS and CDR2 YYNGEE. Terminally differentiated effector memory CD45RA+ cells were excluded by CCR7 positive selection of CD45RO-negative cells. This clonotype was obtained from a man aged 18 to 30 in good health. Sequencing was done on a sample of naive CD8+ T cells sorted from blood. The V call is TRBV9, the J call TRBJ2-5; D might be TRBD1 (5 bases). This CDR3 is CASSEGWQGTQETQYF. Here the CDR3 DNA reads TGTGCCAGCAGCGAGGGATGGCAGGGAACCCAAGAGACCCAGTACTTC.